Listed below are T cell receptor beta chains from one sample, sequenced in a study of cytomegalovirus exposure and HLA in healthy donors. The table came from immunoSEQ multiplex PCR; TCRdb's copy has only in-frame clones and leaves some out. The ten top clones account for 1.5% to 2%, within a sample of 150,000 or so clones. The sample taken for sequencing was PBMCs. These receptor sequences come from a woman between 50 and 59 years old in good health and CMV-seronegative. Both conserved end residues are part of each CDR3. The order of the fields is CDR3 protein, CDR3 DNA, V gene, J gene, D gene, CDR3 length. A D gene is named only where the DNA matches it firmly.

CDR3 protein: CASSQGRESYNEQFF
CDR3 DNA: TGTGCCAGCAGCCAAGGGAGGGAATCTTACAATGAGCAGTTCTTC
V gene: TRBV4-2
J gene: TRBJ2-1
D gene: -
CDR3 length: 15

CDR3 protein: CASSYRGGSYNEQFF
CDR3 DNA: TGTGCCAGCAGCTACCGGGGTGGCTCCTACAATGAGCAGTTCTTC
V gene: TRBV14
J gene: TRBJ2-1
D gene: -
CDR3 length: 15

CDR3 protein: CASSSLYSGANVLTF
CDR3 DNA: TGTGCCAGCAGCTCCCTATACTCTGGGGCCAACGTCCTGACTTTC
V gene: TRBV5-6
J gene: TRBJ2-6
D gene: -
CDR3 length: 15

CDR3 protein: CASSSFERGLDTQYF
CDR3 DNA: TGCGCCAGCAGCTCTTTCGAGCGGGGGCTGGATACGCAGTATTTT
V gene: TRBV5-1
J gene: TRBJ2-3
D gene: TRBD2
CDR3 length: 15

CDR3 protein: CASTRLAGAGDYNEQFF
CDR3 DNA: TGCGCCAGCACTCGACTAGCGGGAGCGGGGGACTACAATGAGCAGTTCTTC
V gene: TRBV4-3
J gene: TRBJ2-1
D gene: TRBD2
CDR3 length: 17

CDR3 protein: CASSGVAGGPETQYF
CDR3 DNA: TGTGCCAGCAGTGGGGTAGCGGGGGGCCCGGAGACCCAGTACTTC
V gene: TRBV28
J gene: TRBJ2-5
D gene: TRBD2
CDR3 length: 15

CDR3 protein: CASSLVGYGTSGALTQYF
CDR3 DNA: TGTGCCAGCAGCTTGGTGGGATACGGGACTAGCGGGGCCTTGACGCAGTATTTT
V gene: TRBV5-4
J gene: TRBJ2-3
D gene: TRBD2
CDR3 length: 18

CDR3 protein: CASRGGNSGNTIYF
CDR3 DNA: TGTGCCAGCAGGGGGGGGAACTCTGGAAACACCATATATTTT
V gene: TRBV7-9
J gene: TRBJ1-3
D gene: -
CDR3 length: 14

CDR3 protein: CAWSRDSGTGEKLFF
CDR3 DNA: TGTGCCTGGAGTCGAGATTCCGGGACAGGGGAAAAACTGTTTTTT
V gene: TRBV30
J gene: TRBJ1-4
D gene: TRBD1
CDR3 length: 15

CDR3 protein: CASSLTLTSGPYEQYF
CDR3 DNA: TGTGCCAGCAGCTTAACCCTGACTAGCGGGCCCTACGAGCAGTACTTC
V gene: TRBV7-2
J gene: TRBJ2-7
D gene: TRBD2
CDR3 length: 16

CDR3 protein: CASSLSVGTYEQYF
CDR3 DNA: TGTGCCAGCAGCTTATCCGTCGGTACCTACGAGCAGTACTTC
V gene: TRBV7-2
J gene: TRBJ2-7
D gene: -
CDR3 length: 14

CDR3 protein: CASVRGGLTNGYTF
CDR3 DNA: TGTGCCAGCGTTAGGGGGGGGCTGACAAATGGCTACACCTTC
V gene: TRBV28
J gene: TRBJ1-2
D gene: -
CDR3 length: 14

CDR3 protein: CASSLQGTYEQYF
CDR3 DNA: TGCGCCAGCAGCTTACAGGGAACCTACGAGCAGTACTTC
V gene: TRBV5-1
J gene: TRBJ2-7
D gene: -
CDR3 length: 13

CDR3 protein: CASSEGANQPQHF
CDR3 DNA: TGTGCCAGCAGTGAGGGGGCCAATCAGCCCCAGCATTTT
V gene: TRBV6-4
J gene: TRBJ1-5
D gene: -
CDR3 length: 13

CDR3 protein: CASSPGTSGGASGEQYF
CDR3 DNA: TGTGCCAGCAGCCCGGGGACTAGCGGGGGGGCATCTGGTGAGCAGTACTTC
V gene: TRBV9
J gene: TRBJ2-7
D gene: TRBD2
CDR3 length: 17

CDR3 protein: CASSVASGGDTIYF
CDR3 DNA: TGTGCCAGCAGCGTAGCGTCTGGGGGCGACACCATATATTTT
V gene: TRBV9
J gene: TRBJ1-3
D gene: -
CDR3 length: 14

CDR3 protein: CASREGTGNTEAFF
CDR3 DNA: TGCGCCAGCAGGGAAGGGACAGGGAACACTGAAGCTTTCTTT
V gene: TRBV23-1
J gene: TRBJ1-1
D gene: TRBD1
CDR3 length: 14

CDR3 protein: CASSLTGGFVNYGYTF
CDR3 DNA: TGTGCCAGCAGCTTGACAGGAGGCTTCGTTAACTATGGCTACACCTTC
V gene: TRBV7-2
J gene: TRBJ1-2
D gene: -
CDR3 length: 16

CDR3 protein: CASSLGTGRSYEQYF
CDR3 DNA: TGTGCCAGCAGCTTAGGGACAGGGAGAAGCTACGAGCAGTACTTC
V gene: TRBV11-2
J gene: TRBJ2-7
D gene: TRBD1
CDR3 length: 15

CDR3 protein: CASSQSTALRNIQYF
CDR3 DNA: TGTGCCAGCAGCCAATCGACAGCCCTGAGGAACATTCAGTACTTC
V gene: TRBV14
J gene: TRBJ2-4
D gene: -
CDR3 length: 15

CDR3 protein: CASSSSLQGGLGYTEAFF
CDR3 DNA: TGTGCCAGCAGCTCCTCGCTACAGGGCGGTCTTGGGTACACTGAAGCTTTCTTT
V gene: TRBV9
J gene: TRBJ1-1
D gene: -
CDR3 length: 18

CDR3 protein: CASSLWGDNYNEQFF
CDR3 DNA: TGTGCCAGCAGTTTATGGGGGGACAACTACAATGAGCAGTTCTTC
V gene: TRBV28
J gene: TRBJ2-1
D gene: -
CDR3 length: 15

CDR3 protein: CASSHRQVPTSTDTQYF
CDR3 DNA: TGTGCCAGCAGCCATCGACAGGTTCCGACTAGCACAGATACGCAGTATTTT
V gene: TRBV27
J gene: TRBJ2-3
D gene: -
CDR3 length: 17

CDR3 protein: CASSPSQARGDGYTF
CDR3 DNA: TGTGCCAGCTCACCATCCCAGGCCAGGGGTGATGGCTACACCTTC
V gene: TRBV18
J gene: TRBJ1-2
D gene: -
CDR3 length: 15

CDR3 protein: CASSRTGLSDEQYF
CDR3 DNA: TGCGCCAGCAGCAGGACAGGGTTATCAGACGAGCAGTACTTC
V gene: TRBV5-1
J gene: TRBJ2-7
D gene: TRBD1
CDR3 length: 14

CDR3 protein: CASSYPTSGSSYNEQFF
CDR3 DNA: TGTGCCAGCAGCTACCCGACTAGCGGGAGCTCCTACAATGAGCAGTTCTTC
V gene: TRBV28
J gene: TRBJ2-1
D gene: TRBD2
CDR3 length: 17

CDR3 protein: CASSISQLALYNEQFF
CDR3 DNA: TGTGCCAGTAGTATATCTCAACTAGCTCTATACAATGAGCAGTTCTTC
V gene: TRBV19
J gene: TRBJ2-1
D gene: -
CDR3 length: 16

CDR3 protein: CANSPGTITGELFF
CDR3 DNA: TGTGCCAACAGCCCCGGGACTATCACCGGGGAGCTGTTTTTT
V gene: TRBV6-6
J gene: TRBJ2-2
D gene: TRBD2
CDR3 length: 14

CDR3 protein: CSASGGSQHF
CDR3 DNA: TGCAGTGCTAGTGGAGGGTCCCAGCATTTT
V gene: TRBV20-1
J gene: TRBJ1-5
D gene: -
CDR3 length: 10

CDR3 protein: CASSPGLTSNQPQHF
CDR3 DNA: TGTGCCAGTAGCCCGGGACTTACTAGCAATCAGCCCCAGCATTTT
V gene: TRBV19
J gene: TRBJ1-5
D gene: -
CDR3 length: 15

CDR3 protein: CASSLGANLYEQYF
CDR3 DNA: TGTGCCAGCAGCTTAGGGGCGAACCTCTACGAGCAGTACTTC
V gene: TRBV7-8
J gene: TRBJ2-7
D gene: -
CDR3 length: 14

CDR3 protein: CASRSDRGRPGANVLTF
CDR3 DNA: TGTGCCAGCAGATCGGACAGGGGCCGACCTGGGGCCAACGTCCTGACTTTC
V gene: TRBV28
J gene: TRBJ2-6
D gene: TRBD1
CDR3 length: 17

CDR3 protein: CASSHDYLSYEQYF
CDR3 DNA: TGTGCCAGCAGCCACGACTACCTGTCCTACGAGCAGTACTTC
V gene: TRBV27
J gene: TRBJ2-7
D gene: -
CDR3 length: 14

CDR3 protein: CASSPVSAGGNGYTF
CDR3 DNA: TGTGCCAGCAGCCCCGTATCGGCGGGCGGGAATGGCTACACCTTC
V gene: TRBV7-9
J gene: TRBJ1-2
D gene: -
CDR3 length: 15

CDR3 protein: CASSSPGHLGTEAFF
CDR3 DNA: TGTGCCAGCAGCTCTCCGGGACACCTGGGCACTGAAGCTTTCTTT
V gene: TRBV13
J gene: TRBJ1-1
D gene: -
CDR3 length: 15

CDR3 protein: CASSPPVNSNQPQHF
CDR3 DNA: TGTGCCAGCAGTCCGCCAGTGAATAGCAATCAGCCCCAGCATTTT
V gene: TRBV28
J gene: TRBJ1-5
D gene: -
CDR3 length: 15

CDR3 protein: CSVKGPGSEQFF
CDR3 DNA: TGCAGCGTTAAGGGGCCCGGCAGTGAGCAGTTCTTC
V gene: TRBV29-1
J gene: TRBJ2-1
D gene: -
CDR3 length: 12

CDR3 protein: CAGDGGVDEKLFF
CDR3 DNA: TGTGCCGGAGACGGAGGCGTAGACGAAAAACTGTTTTTT
V gene: TRBV30
J gene: TRBJ1-4
D gene: -
CDR3 length: 13

CDR3 protein: CASSLADLDFGDTQYF
CDR3 DNA: TGCGCCAGCAGCTTGGCCGATCTAGACTTCGGGGATACGCAGTATTTT
V gene: TRBV5-1
J gene: TRBJ2-3
D gene: -
CDR3 length: 16

CDR3 protein: CASSRANQPQHF
CDR3 DNA: TGTGCCAGCAGCAGGGCAAATCAGCCCCAGCATTTT
V gene: TRBV6-5
J gene: TRBJ1-5
D gene: -
CDR3 length: 12

CDR3 protein: CASSSDRGFTEAFF
CDR3 DNA: TGTGCCAGCAGCTCCGACAGGGGATTCACTGAAGCTTTCTTT
V gene: TRBV7-2
J gene: TRBJ1-1
D gene: TRBD1
CDR3 length: 14

CDR3 protein: CASRHRGQETQYF
CDR3 DNA: TGTGCTAGCAGGCACAGGGGCCAAGAGACCCAGTACTTC
V gene: TRBV7-7
J gene: TRBJ2-5
D gene: TRBD1
CDR3 length: 13

CDR3 protein: CASSQGRGSYNEQFF
CDR3 DNA: TGCGCCAGCAGCCAAGGGCGGGGGTCCTACAATGAGCAGTTCTTC
V gene: TRBV4-1
J gene: TRBJ2-1
D gene: TRBD2
CDR3 length: 15

CDR3 protein: CASSGYPRGSEQFF
CDR3 DNA: TGTGCCAGCAGTGGGTACCCCAGGGGAAGTGAGCAGTTCTTC
V gene: TRBV28
J gene: TRBJ2-1
D gene: -
CDR3 length: 14

CDR3 protein: CASSHRVNTGELFF
CDR3 DNA: TGTGCCAGCAGCCACAGGGTCAACACCGGGGAGCTGTTTTTT
V gene: TRBV11-1
J gene: TRBJ2-2
D gene: -
CDR3 length: 14

CDR3 protein: CASTLWPTNEKLFF
CDR3 DNA: TGCGCCAGCACCTTGTGGCCAACTAATGAAAAACTGTTTTTT
V gene: TRBV5-1
J gene: TRBJ1-4
D gene: -
CDR3 length: 14

CDR3 protein: CASSYWAGGPYEQYF
CDR3 DNA: TGTGCCAGCAGTTACTGGGCGGGAGGGCCCTACGAGCAGTACTTC
V gene: TRBV6-5
J gene: TRBJ2-7
D gene: TRBD2
CDR3 length: 15

CDR3 protein: CASTQGGSKQPQHF
CDR3 DNA: TGTGCCAGTACCCAGGGGGGATCAAAGCAGCCCCAGCATTTT
V gene: TRBV19
J gene: TRBJ1-5
D gene: TRBD1
CDR3 length: 14

CDR3 protein: CASSFGQGEGYTF
CDR3 DNA: TGTGCCAGCAGCTTCGGACAGGGAGAGGGCTACACCTTC
V gene: TRBV7-9
J gene: TRBJ1-2
D gene: TRBD1
CDR3 length: 13

CDR3 protein: CASGGGQETQYF
CDR3 DNA: TGCGCCAGCGGTGGCGGCCAAGAGACCCAGTACTTC
V gene: TRBV10-2
J gene: TRBJ2-5
D gene: -
CDR3 length: 12

CDR3 protein: CASSLVRGATDTQYF
CDR3 DNA: TGCGCCAGCAGCTTGGTCCGGGGGGCCACAGATACGCAGTATTTT
V gene: TRBV5-1
J gene: TRBJ2-3
D gene: -
CDR3 length: 15

CDR3 protein: CASSLKRELRDTEAFF
CDR3 DNA: TGTGCCAGCAGCTTAAAACGAGAACTGAGGGACACTGAAGCTTTCTTT
V gene: TRBV7-9
J gene: TRBJ1-1
D gene: -
CDR3 length: 16

CDR3 protein: CASSPLGAGTDTQYF
CDR3 DNA: TGCGCCAGCAGCCCTTTGGGCGCTGGCACAGATACGCAGTATTTT
V gene: TRBV5-1
J gene: TRBJ2-3
D gene: -
CDR3 length: 15

CDR3 protein: CASSQGQGPYGYTF
CDR3 DNA: TGTGCCAGCAGCCAAGGACAGGGCCCCTATGGCTACACCTTC
V gene: TRBV4-2
J gene: TRBJ1-2
D gene: TRBD1
CDR3 length: 14

CDR3 protein: CASRGTANQPQHF
CDR3 DNA: TGCGCCAGCAGGGGGACAGCAAATCAGCCCCAGCATTTT
V gene: TRBV10-2
J gene: TRBJ1-5
D gene: TRBD1
CDR3 length: 13

CDR3 protein: CASSLGQGNSNTEAFF
CDR3 DNA: TGCGCCAGCAGCTTGGGACAGGGGAATTCGAACACTGAAGCTTTCTTT
V gene: TRBV5-1
J gene: TRBJ1-1
D gene: TRBD1
CDR3 length: 16

CDR3 protein: CASSENGANYGYTF
CDR3 DNA: TGTGCCAGCAGTGAAAATGGAGCTAACTATGGCTACACCTTC
V gene: TRBV2
J gene: TRBJ1-2
D gene: -
CDR3 length: 14

CDR3 protein: CATSRDVYGYTF
CDR3 DNA: TGTGCCACCAGCAGAGACGTTTATGGCTACACCTTC
V gene: TRBV15
J gene: TRBJ1-2
D gene: -
CDR3 length: 12